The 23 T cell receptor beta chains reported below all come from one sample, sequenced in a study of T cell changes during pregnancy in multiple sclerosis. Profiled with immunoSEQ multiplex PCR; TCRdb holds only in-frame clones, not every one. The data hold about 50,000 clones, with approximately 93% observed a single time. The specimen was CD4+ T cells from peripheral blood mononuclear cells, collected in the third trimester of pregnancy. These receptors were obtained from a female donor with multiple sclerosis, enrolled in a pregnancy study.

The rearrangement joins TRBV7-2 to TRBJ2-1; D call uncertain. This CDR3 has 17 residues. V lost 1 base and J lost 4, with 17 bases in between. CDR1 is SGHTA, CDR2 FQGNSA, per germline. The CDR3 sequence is CASSLVPVRIDYNEQFF. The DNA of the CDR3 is TGTGCCAGCAGCTTAGTTCCAGTCAGGATAGATTACAATGAGCAGTTCTTC.

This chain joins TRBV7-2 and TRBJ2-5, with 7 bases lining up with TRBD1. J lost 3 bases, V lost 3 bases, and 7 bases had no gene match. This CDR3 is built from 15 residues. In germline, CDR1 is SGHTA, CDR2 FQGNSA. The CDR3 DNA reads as TGTGCCAGCAGCTTTAACAGGGGTTTCAAAGAGACCCAGTACTTC. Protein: CASSFNRGFKETQYF.

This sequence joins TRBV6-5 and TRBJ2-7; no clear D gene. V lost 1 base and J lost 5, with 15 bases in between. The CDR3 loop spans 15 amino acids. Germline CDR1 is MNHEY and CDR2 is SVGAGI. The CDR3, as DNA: TGTGCCAGCAGTTACTTTCCTACTTCAACCCACGAGCAGTACTTC. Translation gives CASSYFPTSTHEQYF.

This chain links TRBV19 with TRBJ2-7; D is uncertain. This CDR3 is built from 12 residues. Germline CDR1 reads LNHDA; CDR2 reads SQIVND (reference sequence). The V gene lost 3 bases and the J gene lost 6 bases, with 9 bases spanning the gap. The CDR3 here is CASSIGVSEQYF. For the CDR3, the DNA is TGTGCCAGTAGTATTGGAGTTTCCGAGCAGTACTTC.

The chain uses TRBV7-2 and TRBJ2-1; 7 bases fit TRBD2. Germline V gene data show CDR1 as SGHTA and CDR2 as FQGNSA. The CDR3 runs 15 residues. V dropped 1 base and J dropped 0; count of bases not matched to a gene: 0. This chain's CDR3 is CASSLGGGSYNEQFF. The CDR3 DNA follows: TGTGCCAGCAGCTTAGGGGGGGGCTCCTACAATGAGCAGTTCTTC.

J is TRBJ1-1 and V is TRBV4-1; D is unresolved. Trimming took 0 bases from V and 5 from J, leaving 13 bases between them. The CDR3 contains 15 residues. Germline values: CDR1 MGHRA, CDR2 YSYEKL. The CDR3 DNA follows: TGCGCCAGCAGCCAAGATCGGGAAGGGAGGACTGAAGCTTTCTTT. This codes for CASSQDREGRTEAFF.

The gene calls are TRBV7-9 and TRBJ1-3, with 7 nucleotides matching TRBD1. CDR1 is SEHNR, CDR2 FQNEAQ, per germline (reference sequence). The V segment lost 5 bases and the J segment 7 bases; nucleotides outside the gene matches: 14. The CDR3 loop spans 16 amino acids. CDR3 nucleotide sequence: TGTGCCAGCAGCCCCGAAGATTCGGGACAGCTTAACACCATATATTTT. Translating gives CASSPEDSGQLNTIYF.

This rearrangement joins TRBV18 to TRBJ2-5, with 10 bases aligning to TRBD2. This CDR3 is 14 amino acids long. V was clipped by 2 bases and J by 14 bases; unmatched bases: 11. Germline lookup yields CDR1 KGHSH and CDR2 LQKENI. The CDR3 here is CASSPEKSGRAYYF. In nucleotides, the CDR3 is TGTGCCAGCTCACCAGAAAAAAGCGGGAGGGCTTACTACTTC.

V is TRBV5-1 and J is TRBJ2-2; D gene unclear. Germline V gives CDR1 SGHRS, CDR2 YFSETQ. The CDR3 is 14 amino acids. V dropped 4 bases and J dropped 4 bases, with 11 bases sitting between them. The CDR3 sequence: CASSLLSSTGELFF. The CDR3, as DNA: TGCGCCAGCAGCCTACTCTCGTCCACCGGGGAGCTGTTTTTT.

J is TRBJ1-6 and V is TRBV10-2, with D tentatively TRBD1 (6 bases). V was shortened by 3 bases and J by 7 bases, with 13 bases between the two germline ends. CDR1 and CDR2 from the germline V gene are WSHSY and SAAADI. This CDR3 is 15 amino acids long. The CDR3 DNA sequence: TGCGCCAGCAGTGACACAGGGCAACTGAATTCACCCCTCCACTTT. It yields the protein CASSDTGQLNSPLHF.

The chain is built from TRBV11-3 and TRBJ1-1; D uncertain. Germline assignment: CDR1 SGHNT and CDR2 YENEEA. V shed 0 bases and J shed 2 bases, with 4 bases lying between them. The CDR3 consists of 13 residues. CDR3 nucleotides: TGTGCCAGCAGCTTAGATAGAAACACTGAAGCTTTCTTT. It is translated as CASSLDRNTEAFF.

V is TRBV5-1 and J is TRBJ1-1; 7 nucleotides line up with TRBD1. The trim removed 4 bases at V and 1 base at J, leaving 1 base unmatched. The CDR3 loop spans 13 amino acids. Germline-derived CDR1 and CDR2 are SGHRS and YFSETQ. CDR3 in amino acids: CASSRDRNTEAFF. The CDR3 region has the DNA TGCGCCAGCAGCAGGGACAGGAACACTGAAGCTTTCTTT.

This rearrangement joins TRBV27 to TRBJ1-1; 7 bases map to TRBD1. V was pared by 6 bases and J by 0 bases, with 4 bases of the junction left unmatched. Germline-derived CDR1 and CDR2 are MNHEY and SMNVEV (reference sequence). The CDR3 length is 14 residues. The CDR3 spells CASRGGQMNTEAFF. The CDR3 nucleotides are TGTGCCAGCAGGGGGGGACAGATGAACACTGAAGCTTTCTTT.

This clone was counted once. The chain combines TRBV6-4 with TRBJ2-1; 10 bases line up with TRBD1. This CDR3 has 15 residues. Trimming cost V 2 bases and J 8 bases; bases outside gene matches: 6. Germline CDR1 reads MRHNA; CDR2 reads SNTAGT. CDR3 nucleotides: TGTGCCAGCAGTGACAGGGACAGGGGTGTCGATGAGCAGTTCTTC. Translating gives CASSDRDRGVDEQFF.

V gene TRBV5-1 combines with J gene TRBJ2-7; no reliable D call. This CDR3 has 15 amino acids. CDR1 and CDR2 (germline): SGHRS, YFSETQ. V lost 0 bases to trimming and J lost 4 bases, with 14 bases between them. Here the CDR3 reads CASSLDGAPGYEQYF. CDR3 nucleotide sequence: TGCGCCAGCAGCTTGGACGGAGCCCCTGGATACGAGCAGTACTTC.

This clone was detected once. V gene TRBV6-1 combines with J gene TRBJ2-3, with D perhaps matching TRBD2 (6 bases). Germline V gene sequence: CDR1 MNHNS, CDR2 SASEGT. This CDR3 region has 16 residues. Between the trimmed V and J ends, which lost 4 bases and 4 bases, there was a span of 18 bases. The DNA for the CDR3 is TGTGCCAGCAGTGCCCTGGCTGGCGGGGAATCAGATACGCAGTATTTT. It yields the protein CASSALAGGESDTQYF.

Here the CDR3 reads CASSVGGVHYGYTF. CDR3 coding DNA: TGTGCCAGCAGCGTAGGAGGAGTCCACTATGGCTACACCTTC. The chain couples TRBV9 to TRBJ1-2; D gene ambiguous. The CDR3 runs 14 residues. Germline loops: CDR1 SGDLS, CDR2 YYNGEE. Trimming cost V 0 bases and J 3 bases, with 9 bases left between them.

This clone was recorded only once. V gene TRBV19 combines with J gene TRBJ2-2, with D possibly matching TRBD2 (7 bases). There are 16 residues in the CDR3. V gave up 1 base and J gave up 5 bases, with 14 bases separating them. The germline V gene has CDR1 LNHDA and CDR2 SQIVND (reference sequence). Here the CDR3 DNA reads TGTGCCAGTAGTATAGTTCGGGGGGCAGGTACCGGGGAGCTGTTTTTT. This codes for CASSIVRGAGTGELFF.

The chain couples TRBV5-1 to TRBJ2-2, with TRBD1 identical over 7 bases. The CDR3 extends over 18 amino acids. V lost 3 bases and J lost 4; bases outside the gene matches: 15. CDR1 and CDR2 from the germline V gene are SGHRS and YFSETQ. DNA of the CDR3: TGCGCCAGCAGCTACCGTGAGGGGGCGCATTTGGGCACCGGGGAGCTGTTTTTT. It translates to CASSYREGAHLGTGELFF.

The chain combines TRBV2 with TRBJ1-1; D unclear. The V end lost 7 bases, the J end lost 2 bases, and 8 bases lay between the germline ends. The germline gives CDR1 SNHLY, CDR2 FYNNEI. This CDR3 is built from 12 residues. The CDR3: CASTSGNTEAFF. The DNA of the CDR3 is TGTGCCAGCACCTCGGGAAACACTGAAGCTTTCTTT.

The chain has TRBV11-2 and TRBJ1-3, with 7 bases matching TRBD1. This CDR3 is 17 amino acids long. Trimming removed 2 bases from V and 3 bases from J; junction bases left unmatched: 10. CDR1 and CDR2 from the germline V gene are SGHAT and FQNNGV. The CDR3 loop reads CASSLTTQGVGGNTIYF. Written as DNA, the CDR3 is TGTGCCAGCAGCTTAACGACCCAGGGGGTTGGTGGAAACACCATATATTTT. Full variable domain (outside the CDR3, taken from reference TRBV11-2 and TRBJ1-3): EAGVAQSPRYKIIEKRQSVAFWCNPISGHATLYWYQQILGQGPKLLIQFQNNGVVDDSQLPKDRFSAERLKGVDSTLKIQPAKLEDSAVYLCASSLTTQGVGGNTIYFGEGSWLTVV.

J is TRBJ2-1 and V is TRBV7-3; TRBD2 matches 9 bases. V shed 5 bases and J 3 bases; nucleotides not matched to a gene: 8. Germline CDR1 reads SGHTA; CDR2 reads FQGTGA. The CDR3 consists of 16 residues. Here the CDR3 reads CASSPIAGGGYNEQFF. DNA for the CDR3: TGTGCCAGCAGCCCGATCGCGGGAGGGGGCTACAATGAGCAGTTCTTC.

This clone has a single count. CDR3 coding DNA: TGTGCCAGCAGCAAAACGACAGGAGTCCAAGAGACCCAGTACTTC. It is translated as CASSKTTGVQETQYF. The rearrangement joins TRBV21-1 to TRBJ2-5; the table assigns TRBD1, which was not confirmed against the DNA. TRBV21-1 is tagged as a pseudogene. This CDR3 region has 15 residues.